A single sample is the source of the 14 T cell receptor beta chains below, sequenced in a study of Ad26.COV2.S vaccination and SARS-CoV-2 variants. Libraries were prepared by immunoSEQ multiplex PCR; TCRdb keeps only in-frame clonotypes and omits some of them. Among 450,000 to 550,000 clones listed, roughly 87% were seen once. Treatment described: roughly 20 received Ad26.COV2.S at low or high dose, single or two shots; about 5 received placebo; per-sample allocation not given. All samples were drawn on day 63, counting from the first vaccine or placebo injection. The starting material was peripheral blood, obtained in a trial of Ad26.COV2.S vaccine versus placebo. The source is a person between 18 and 65 years old who received the Ad26.COV2.S COVID-19 vaccine or a placebo.

This chain uses TRBV4-1 with TRBJ2-7, with 10 bases identical to TRBD2. Looked up from germline, CDR1 is MGHRA and CDR2 is YSYEKL. Trimming removed 3 bases from V and 5 bases from J; junction bases left unmatched: 7. The CDR3 spans 15 residues. CDR3 sequence: CASSHKLAGDHEQYF. The CDR3 nucleotides are TGCGCCAGCAGCCATAAGCTAGCGGGAGACCACGAGCAGTACTTC.

V and J are TRBV6-1 and TRBJ2-3; D ambiguous. Per the germline V gene, CDR1 is MNHNS and CDR2 is SASEGT. Trimming removed 3 bases at V and 0 bases at J, with 10 bases between. CDR3 size: 15 residues. CDR3 protein: CASSDLEISTDTQYF. The DNA of the CDR3 is TGTGCCAGCAGTGACCTGGAGATTAGCACAGATACGCAGTATTTT.

Turning to this clone: The junction departs from germline at one end; a sequencing error may be responsible. The chain joins TRBV7-7 to TRBJ2-5, with D maybe TRBD2 (6 bases). Germline lookup yields CDR1 SSHAT and CDR2 FNYEAQ (reference sequence). The CDR3 is 16 residues long. CDR3 coding DNA: TGTGCTAGCAGCCCAGGGCTCGGGACTTATCAAGAGACCCAGTACTTC. Its protein product is CASSPGLGTYQETQYF.

V usage is TRBV4-3 and J usage is TRBJ1-2, with TRBD1 matching over 9 bases. Looked up from germline, CDR1 is LGHNA and CDR2 is YSLEER. This CDR3 spans 14 amino acids. V dropped 0 bases and J dropped 7; count of bases not matched to a gene: 3. Written as DNA, the CDR3 is TGCGCCAGCAGCCAAGATGAGGGACAGGGTGGCTACACCTTC. It yields the protein CASSQDEGQGGYTF.

The chain couples TRBV30 to TRBJ1-1, with D unclear. Deletions cut 5 bases from V and 0 bases from J, with 13 bases between. Germline CDR1 reads GTSNPN; CDR2 reads SVGIG (reference sequence). This CDR3 spans 14 amino acids. The CDR3 sequence: CAWARPIMNTEAFF. DNA for the CDR3: TGTGCCTGGGCCCGACCGATTATGAACACTGAAGCTTTCTTT.

The count of this clone is one. The CDR3 region is CASRDSAPAGELFF. The CDR3 DNA follows: TGTGCCAGCAGAGACAGTGCCCCGGCCGGGGAGCTGTTTTTT. The V and J genes are TRBV28 and TRBJ2-2, with D maybe TRBD1 (5 bases). CDR3 size: 14 residues. Germline CDR1 and CDR2: MDHEN and SYDVKM. With 6 bases removed from V and 6 bases from J, the gap between germline ends came to 14 bases.

This chain connects TRBV6-2 or TRBV6-3 to TRBJ1-5; D call uncertain. The CDR3 extends over 15 amino acids. V lost 2 bases, J lost 0 bases, and 8 bases lay in between. Germline CDR1 and CDR2: MNHEY and SVGEGT. CDR3 sequence (DNA): TGTGCCAGCAGTTACGGCAGCTATAGCAATCAGCCCCAGCATTTT. This encodes CASSYGSYSNQPQHF.

V gene TRBV7-6 combines with J gene TRBJ2-7; the match to TRBD2 covers 8 bases. V lost 1 base, J lost 1 base, and 6 bases stayed unmatched. CDR1 SGHVS and CDR2 FNYEAQ come from the germline V gene. The CDR3 is 16 residues long. CDR3 amino acids: CASSLEWRGVSYEQYF. The CDR3, as DNA: TGTGCCAGCAGCTTAGAATGGCGGGGGGTATCCTACGAGCAGTACTTC.

The chain couples TRBV7-2 to TRBJ2-7; a possible D gene is TRBD2 (6 bases). The CDR3 runs 13 residues. V lost 5 bases to trimming and J lost 7 bases, with 15 bases between them. The germline V gene encodes CDR1 SGHTA and CDR2 FQGNSA. The CDR3 sequence is CASSLVGGLEQYF. The CDR3 DNA reads TGTGCCAGCAGCCTGGTTGGAGGACTAGAGCAGTACTTC.

The chain couples TRBV6-1 to TRBJ2-2; D possibly corresponds to TRBD1 (5 bases). V shed 1 base and J shed 4 bases, with 16 bases lying between them. CDR3 length: 17 amino acids. Germline values: CDR1 MNHNS, CDR2 SASEGT. The CDR3 sequence: CASSEVLGRGLTGELFF. CDR3 coding DNA: TGTGCCAGCAGTGAAGTCTTGGGAAGGGGCCTCACCGGGGAGCTGTTTTTT.

This clone was seen just once. The rearrangement joins TRBV6-6 to TRBJ2-5; D perhaps matches TRBD2 (5 bases). The germline gives CDR1 MNHNY, CDR2 SVGAGI (reference sequence). The CDR3 spans 16 residues. V lost 5 bases and J lost 2, with 18 bases in between. The CDR3 is CASSVSGALNQETQYF. CDR3 sequence (DNA): TGTGCCAGCAGTGTGAGCGGCGCACTTAATCAAGAGACCCAGTACTTC.

This clone was detected once. The chain couples TRBV28 to TRBJ2-1; 10 bases map to TRBD2. With 10 bases clipped from V and 8 bases from J, the junction kept 17 bases outside the gene matches. This CDR3 has 16 amino acids. Germline V gene sequence: CDR1 MDHEN, CDR2 SYDVKM. CDR3 sequence reads: CATLGQREGRGHEQFF. CDR3 nucleotide sequence: TGTGCCACCTTGGGCCAGCGGGAGGGGCGGGGCCATGAGCAGTTCTTC.

This chain uses TRBV5-1 with TRBJ2-1; 10 positions match TRBD2. This CDR3 region has 15 residues. Germline loops: CDR1 SGHRS, CDR2 YFSETQ. J was trimmed by 5 bases and V by 1 base; bases with no gene match: 3. This CDR3 reads CASSLILAGHNEQFF. The CDR3 DNA reads TGCGCCAGCAGCTTGATACTAGCGGGACACAATGAGCAGTTCTTC. The variable domain in full, completed from reference TRBV5-1 and TRBJ2-1, reads KAGVTQTPRYLIKTRGQQVTLSCSPISGHRSVSWYQQTPGQGLQFLFEYFSETQRNKGNFPGRFSGRQFSNSRSEMNVSTLELGDSALYLCASSLILAGHNEQFFGPGTRLTVL.

The genes are TRBV19 and TRBJ1-5; D is ambiguous. The CDR3 covers 15 residues. V was shortened by 2 bases and J by 0 bases, with 8 bases between the two germline ends. CDR1 LNHDA and CDR2 SQIVND come from the germline V gene (reference sequence). CDR3 bases: TGTGCCAGTAGTATAAACGGCTATAGCAATCAGCCCCAGCATTTT. Protein product: CASSINGYSNQPQHF.